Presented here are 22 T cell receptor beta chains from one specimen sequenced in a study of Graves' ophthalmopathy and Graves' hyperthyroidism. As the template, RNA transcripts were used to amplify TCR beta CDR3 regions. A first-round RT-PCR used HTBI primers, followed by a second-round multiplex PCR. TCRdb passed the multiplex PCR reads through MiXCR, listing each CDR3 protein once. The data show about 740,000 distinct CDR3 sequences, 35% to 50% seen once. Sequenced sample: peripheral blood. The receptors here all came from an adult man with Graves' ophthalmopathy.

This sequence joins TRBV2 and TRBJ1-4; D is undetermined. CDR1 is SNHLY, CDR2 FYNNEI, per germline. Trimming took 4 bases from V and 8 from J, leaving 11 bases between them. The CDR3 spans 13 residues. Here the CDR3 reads CASSAREAEKLFF. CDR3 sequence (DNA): TGTGCCAGCAGTGCCCGGGAAGCCGAAAAACTGTTTTTT.

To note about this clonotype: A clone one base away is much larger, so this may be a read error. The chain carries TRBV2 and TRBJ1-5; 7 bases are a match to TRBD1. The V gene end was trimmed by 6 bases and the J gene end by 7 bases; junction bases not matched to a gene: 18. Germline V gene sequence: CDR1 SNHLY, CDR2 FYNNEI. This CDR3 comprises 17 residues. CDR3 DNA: TGTGCCAGCAGAGGGAGGGCAGGACAGGTTTTTCGACAGCCCCAGCATTTT. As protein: CASRGRAGQVFRQPQHF.

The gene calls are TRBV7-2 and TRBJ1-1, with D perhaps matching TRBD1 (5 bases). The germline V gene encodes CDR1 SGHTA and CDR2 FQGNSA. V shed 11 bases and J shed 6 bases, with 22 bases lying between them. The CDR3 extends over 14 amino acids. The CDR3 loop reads CAWTKRRAGPEAFF. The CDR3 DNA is TGTGCCTGGACCAAACGCAGGGCGGGGCCTGAAGCTTTCTTT.

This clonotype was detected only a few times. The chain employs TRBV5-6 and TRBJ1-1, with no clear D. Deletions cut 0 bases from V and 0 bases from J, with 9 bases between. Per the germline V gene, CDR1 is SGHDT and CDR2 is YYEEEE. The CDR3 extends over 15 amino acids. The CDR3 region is CASSLDDFMNTEAFF. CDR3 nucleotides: TGTGCCAGCAGCTTGGACGACTTCATGAACACTGAAGCTTTCTTT.

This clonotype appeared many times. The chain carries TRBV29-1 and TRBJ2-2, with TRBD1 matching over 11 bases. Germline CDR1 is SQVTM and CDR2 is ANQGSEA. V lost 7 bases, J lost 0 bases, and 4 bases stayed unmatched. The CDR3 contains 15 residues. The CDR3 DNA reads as TGCAGCGGTACGGGACAGGGGGCGAACACCGGGGAGCTGTTTTTT. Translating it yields CSGTGQGANTGELFF.

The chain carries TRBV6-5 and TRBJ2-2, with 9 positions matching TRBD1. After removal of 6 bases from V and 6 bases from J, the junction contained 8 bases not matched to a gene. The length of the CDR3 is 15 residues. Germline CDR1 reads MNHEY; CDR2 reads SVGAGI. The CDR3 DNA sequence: TGTGCCAGCAGAACAGGACAGGGGCAAGCCGGGGAGCTGTTTTTT. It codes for CASRTGQGQAGELFF.

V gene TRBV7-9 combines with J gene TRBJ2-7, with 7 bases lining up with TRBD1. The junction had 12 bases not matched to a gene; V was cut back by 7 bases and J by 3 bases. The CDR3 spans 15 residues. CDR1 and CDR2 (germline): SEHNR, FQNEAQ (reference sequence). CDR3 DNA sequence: TGTGCCAGCAACACCTCCGGGACAGATATCTACGAGCAGTACTTC. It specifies CASNTSGTDIYEQYF.

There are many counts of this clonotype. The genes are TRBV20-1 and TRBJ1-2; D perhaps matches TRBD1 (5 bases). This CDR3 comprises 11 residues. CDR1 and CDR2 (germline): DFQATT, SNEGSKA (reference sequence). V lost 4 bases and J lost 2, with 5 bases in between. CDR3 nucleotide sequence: TGCAGTGCTACAGGGAACTATGGCTACACCTTC. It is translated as CSATGNYGYTF.

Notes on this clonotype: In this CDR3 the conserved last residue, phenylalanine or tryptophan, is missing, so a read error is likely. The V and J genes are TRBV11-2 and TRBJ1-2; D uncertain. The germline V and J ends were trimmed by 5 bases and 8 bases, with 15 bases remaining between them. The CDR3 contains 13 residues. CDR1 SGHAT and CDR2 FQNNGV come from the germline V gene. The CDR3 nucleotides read TGTGCCAGCAGCCCCGCCGGGGATGGGGGCTACACCCTC. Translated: CASSPAGDGGYTL.

The CDR3 nucleotides read TGCAGCGCTTGGACAGGGGTGAATCAGCCCCAGCATTTT. Amino acid sequence: CSAWTGVNQPQHF. The J gene is TRBJ1-5, the V gene TRBV29-1, with 9 bases lining up with TRBD1. Germline V gives CDR1 SQVTM, CDR2 ANQGSEA. The CDR3 covers 13 residues. V lost 7 bases and J lost 4; bases outside the gene matches: 5.

CDR3 amino acids: CSVEGGGIYDTQYF. The CDR3 DNA is TGCAGCGTTGAAGGTGGGGGGATATATGATACGCAGTATTTT. This sequence joins TRBV29-1 and TRBJ2-3, with D tentatively TRBD2 (6 bases). Germline assignment: CDR1 SQVTM and CDR2 ANQGSEA. This CDR3 spans 14 amino acids. The germline V and J ends were trimmed by 1 base and 6 bases, with 14 bases remaining between them.

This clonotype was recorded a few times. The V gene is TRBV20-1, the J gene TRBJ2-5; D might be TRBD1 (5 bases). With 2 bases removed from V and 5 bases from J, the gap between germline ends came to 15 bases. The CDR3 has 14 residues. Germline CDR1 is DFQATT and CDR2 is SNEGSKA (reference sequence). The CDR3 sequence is CSARKDIVGETQYF. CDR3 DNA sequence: TGCAGTGCTAGAAAGGACATAGTCGGGGAGACCCAGTACTTC.

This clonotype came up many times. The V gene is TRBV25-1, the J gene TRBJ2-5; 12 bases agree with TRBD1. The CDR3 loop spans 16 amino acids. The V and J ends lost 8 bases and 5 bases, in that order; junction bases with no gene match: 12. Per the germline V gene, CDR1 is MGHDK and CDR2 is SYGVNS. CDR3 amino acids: CASVVSGDRGLETQYF. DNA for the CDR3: TGTGCCAGCGTTGTCTCTGGGGACAGGGGGCTGGAGACCCAGTACTTC.

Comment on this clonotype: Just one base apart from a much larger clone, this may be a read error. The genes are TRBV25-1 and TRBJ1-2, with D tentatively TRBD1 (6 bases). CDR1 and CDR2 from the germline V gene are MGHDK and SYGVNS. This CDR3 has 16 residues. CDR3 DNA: TGTGCCAGCAGTGCCCAGCAACAGGGTGCTAACTATGGCTACTCCTTC. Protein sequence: CASSAQQQGANYGYSF.

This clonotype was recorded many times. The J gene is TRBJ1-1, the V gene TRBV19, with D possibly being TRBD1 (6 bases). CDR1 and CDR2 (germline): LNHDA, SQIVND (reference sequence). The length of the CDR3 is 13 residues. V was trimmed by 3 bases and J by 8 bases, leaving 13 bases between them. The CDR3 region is CASSIVAGAEAFF. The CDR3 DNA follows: TGTGCCAGTAGTATTGTGGCAGGGGCGGAAGCTTTCTTT.

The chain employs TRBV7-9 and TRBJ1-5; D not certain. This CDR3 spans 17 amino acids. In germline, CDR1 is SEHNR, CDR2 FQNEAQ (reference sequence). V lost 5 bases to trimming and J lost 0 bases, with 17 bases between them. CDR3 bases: TGTGCCAGCAGCCGCGGCGGGCAGGCTTATAGCAATCAGCCCCAGCATTTT. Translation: CASSRGGQAYSNQPQHF.

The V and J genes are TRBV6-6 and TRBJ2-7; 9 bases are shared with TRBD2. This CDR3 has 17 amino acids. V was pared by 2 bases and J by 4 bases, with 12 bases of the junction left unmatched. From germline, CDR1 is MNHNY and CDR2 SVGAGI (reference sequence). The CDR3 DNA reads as TGTGCCAGCAGTTACCTCTCGGCTAGCGGGACCAATTACGAGCAGTACTTC. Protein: CASSYLSASGTNYEQYF.

CDR3 bases: TGTGCCACCACTAAGGGGGGCTACACCTTC. It codes for CATTKGGYTF. V usage is TRBV15 and J usage is TRBJ1-2; TRBD1 is a possible D gene (5 bases). This CDR3 is built from 10 residues. V gave up 7 bases and J gave up 8 bases, with 8 bases separating them. The germline V gene has CDR1 LNHNV and CDR2 YYDKDF (reference sequence). Filled out from reference TRBV15 and TRBJ1-2, the complete variable domain reads DAMVIQNPRYQVTQFGKPVTLSCSQTLNHNVMYWYQQKSSQAPKLLFHYYDKDFNNEADTPDNFQSRRPNTSFCFLDIRSPGLGDTAMYLCATTKGGYTFGSGTRLTVV.

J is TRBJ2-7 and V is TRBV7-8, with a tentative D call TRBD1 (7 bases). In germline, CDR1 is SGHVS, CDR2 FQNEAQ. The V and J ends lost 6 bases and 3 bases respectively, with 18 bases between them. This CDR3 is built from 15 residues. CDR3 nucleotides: TGTGCCAGCAGTTTAACAGGGGTGGGGGGCTACGAGCAGTACTTC. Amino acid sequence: CASSLTGVGGYEQYF.

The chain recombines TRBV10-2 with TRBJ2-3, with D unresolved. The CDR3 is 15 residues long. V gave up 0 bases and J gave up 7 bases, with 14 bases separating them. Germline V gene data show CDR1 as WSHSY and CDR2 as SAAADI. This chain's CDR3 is CASSESGQGFYTQYF. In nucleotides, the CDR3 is TGCGCCAGCAGTGAGTCAGGGCAAGGATTTTATACGCAGTATTTT.

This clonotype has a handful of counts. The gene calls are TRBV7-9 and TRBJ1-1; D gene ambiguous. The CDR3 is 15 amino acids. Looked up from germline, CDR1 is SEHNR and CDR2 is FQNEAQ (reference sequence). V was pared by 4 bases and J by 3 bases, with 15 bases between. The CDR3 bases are TGTGCCAGCAGCTCTCCGGCCCGGCGGGACACTGAAGCTTTCTTT. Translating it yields CASSSPARRDTEAFF. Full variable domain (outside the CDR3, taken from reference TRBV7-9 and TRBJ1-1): DTGVSQNPRHKITKRGQNVTFRCDPISEHNRLYWYRQTLGQGPEFLTYFQNEAQLEKSRLLSDRFSAERPKGSFSTLEIQRTEQGDSAMYLCASSSPARRDTEAFFGQGTRLTVV.

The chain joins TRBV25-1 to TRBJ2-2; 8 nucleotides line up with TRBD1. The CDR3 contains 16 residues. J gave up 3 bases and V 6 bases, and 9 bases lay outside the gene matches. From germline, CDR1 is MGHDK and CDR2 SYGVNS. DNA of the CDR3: TGTGCCAGCAGCAGGACAGGGTGGGAAGACACCGGGGAGCTGTTTTTT. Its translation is CASSRTGWEDTGELFF.